A selection of T cell receptor beta chains follows, all from one sample in a study of blood T cell repertoires in COVID-19. Using immunoSEQ multiplex PCR, the repertoire was profiled, and TCRdb retains in-frame clones only, with some absent. In the table there are 150,000 to 200,000 clones, roughly 88% of which are singletons. Sequencing was performed on PBMCs or T cells enriched from blood (not recorded which). The receptors here all came from a man aged 50 to 60 who had recovered from COVID-19. CDR3s include the opening cysteine and the closing phenylalanine or tryptophan. D genes are given only for firm matches. Expanded clones get a size class; other rows say once, few or many, or leave the size out.

d_gene: TRBD1
v_gene: TRBV18
abundance: .
j_gene: TRBJ1-1
CDR3aa: CASSSPTGRGTEAFF
CDR3nt: TGTGCCAGCTCATCCCCGACAGGGCGTGGCACTGAAGCTTTCTTT

d_gene: .
v_gene: TRBV7-2
abundance: .
j_gene: TRBJ2-5
CDR3aa: CASRTSAGSQYF
CDR3nt: TGTGCCAGCAGAACCTCGGCGGGGTCCCAGTACTTC

d_gene: .
v_gene: TRBV7-2
abundance: .
j_gene: TRBJ2-2
CDR3aa: CASSLWTLGTGELFF
CDR3nt: TGTGCCAGCAGCTTATGGACTCTAGGCACCGGGGAGCTGTTTTTT

d_gene: .
v_gene: TRBV28
abundance: .
j_gene: TRBJ1-5
CDR3aa: CASSITGPQHF
CDR3nt: TGTGCCAGCAGTATTACGGGGCCCCAGCATTTT

d_gene: .
v_gene: TRBV29-1
abundance: .
j_gene: TRBJ2-3
CDR3aa: CSNRDRQTLPGADTQYF
CDR3nt: TGCAGCAACCGAGACAGGCAGACACTTCCCGGGGCAGATACGCAGTATTTT

d_gene: TRBD1
v_gene: TRBV3-1/TRBV3-2
abundance: .
j_gene: TRBJ2-7
CDR3aa: CASSQRDSNYEQYF
CDR3nt: TGTGCCAGCAGCCAACGGGACAGCAACTACGAGCAGTACTTC

d_gene: .
v_gene: TRBV10-1
abundance: .
j_gene: TRBJ1-1
CDR3aa: CASSEEIRGTEAFF
CDR3nt: TGCGCCAGCAGTGAAGAGATCAGGGGAACTGAAGCTTTCTTT

d_gene: .
v_gene: TRBV9
abundance: .
j_gene: TRBJ1-3
CDR3aa: CASSVTGILRPDSGNTIYF
CDR3nt: TGTGCCAGCAGCGTCACCGGGATCCTCAGACCTGACTCTGGAAACACCATATATTTT

d_gene: TRBD1
v_gene: TRBV30
abundance: .
j_gene: TRBJ1-5
CDR3aa: CAWSRQGAGQPQHF
CDR3nt: TGTGCCTGGAGTCGGCAGGGGGCCGGACAGCCCCAGCATTTT

d_gene: .
v_gene: TRBV7-8
abundance: once
j_gene: TRBJ1-1
CDR3aa: CASSLASARVGTEAFF
CDR3nt: TGTGCCAGCAGCTTAGCATCGGCCAGGGTGGGCACTGAAGCTTTCTTT

d_gene: .
v_gene: TRBV10-3
abundance: .
j_gene: TRBJ1-6
CDR3aa: CAISATGSSYNSPLHF
CDR3nt: TGTGCCATCAGTGCCACAGGGAGCTCCTATAATTCACCCCTCCACTTT

d_gene: .
v_gene: TRBV7-2
abundance: few
j_gene: TRBJ1-1
CDR3aa: CASSFDRLNTEAFF
CDR3nt: TGTGCCAGCAGCTTCGACAGGTTGAACACTGAAGCTTTCTTT

d_gene: TRBD1
v_gene: TRBV6-5
abundance: few
j_gene: TRBJ1-2
CDR3aa: CASSLTGGEGYTF
CDR3nt: TGTGCCAGCAGTTTAACAGGGGGCGAGGGCTACACCTTC

d_gene: TRBD2
v_gene: TRBV19
abundance: once
j_gene: TRBJ2-5
CDR3aa: CASTRTSGGLIETQYF
CDR3nt: TGTGCCAGTACCCGGACTAGCGGGGGGCTGATAGAGACCCAGTACTTC

d_gene: .
v_gene: TRBV7-2
abundance: .
j_gene: TRBJ1-1
CDR3aa: CASSLAGLNTEAFF
CDR3nt: TGTGCCAGCAGCTTGGCTGGGCTTAACACTGAAGCTTTCTTT

d_gene: .
v_gene: TRBV5-1
abundance: .
j_gene: TRBJ1-2
CDR3aa: CASSMARNYGYTF
CDR3nt: TGCGCCAGCAGTATGGCTAGAAACTATGGCTACACCTTC

d_gene: .
v_gene: TRBV7-9
abundance: .
j_gene: TRBJ1-2
CDR3aa: CASSFSGGRNYGYTF
CDR3nt: TGTGCCAGCAGCTTCAGCGGGGGGCGCAACTATGGCTACACCTTC

d_gene: .
v_gene: TRBV12-3/TRBV12-4
abundance: .
j_gene: TRBJ1-6
CDR3aa: CASSFIDSPLHF
CDR3nt: TGTGCCAGCAGTTTTATAGATTCACCCCTCCACTTT

d_gene: .
v_gene: TRBV9
abundance: .
j_gene: TRBJ2-2
CDR3aa: CASSVGPVESGELFF
CDR3nt: TGTGCCAGCAGCGTGGGCCCGGTAGAGTCCGGGGAGCTGTTTTTT

d_gene: .
v_gene: TRBV30
abundance: .
j_gene: TRBJ1-2
CDR3aa: CAWKLGGQGYTF
CDR3nt: TGTGCCTGGAAGCTCGGAGGGCAGGGCTACACCTTC

d_gene: .
v_gene: TRBV4-1
abundance: .
j_gene: TRBJ2-7
CDR3aa: CASSRLLAGEYEQYF
CDR3nt: TGCGCCAGCAGCCGTCTGTTGGCAGGTGAATACGAGCAGTACTTC

d_gene: .
v_gene: TRBV25-1
abundance: .
j_gene: TRBJ1-2
CDR3aa: CASRGSPGEYGYTF
CDR3nt: TGTGCCAGCAGAGGGAGTCCGGGGGAGTATGGCTACACCTTC

d_gene: .
v_gene: TRBV19
abundance: .
j_gene: TRBJ2-1
CDR3aa: CASRPGLEPRNPGLEQFF
CDR3nt: TGTGCCAGTAGGCCGGGACTTGAACCGCGCAACCCGGGGCTTGAGCAGTTCTTC

d_gene: TRBD1
v_gene: TRBV15
abundance: .
j_gene: TRBJ1-2
CDR3aa: CATSREILQGAGGYTF
CDR3nt: TGTGCCACCAGCAGAGAAATTCTACAGGGGGCAGGTGGCTACACCTTC

d_gene: .
v_gene: TRBV5-1
abundance: .
j_gene: TRBJ1-4
CDR3aa: CASSWTGNEKLFF
CDR3nt: TGCGCCAGCAGCTGGACGGGGAATGAAAAACTGTTTTTT

d_gene: .
v_gene: TRBV30
abundance: .
j_gene: TRBJ1-1
CDR3aa: CAWNQFQEEAFF
CDR3nt: TGTGCCTGGAATCAATTCCAGGAAGAAGCTTTCTTT

d_gene: TRBD1
v_gene: TRBV3-1/TRBV3-2
abundance: .
j_gene: TRBJ1-4
CDR3aa: CASSPRTGVGEKLFF
CDR3nt: TGTGCCAGCAGCCCACGGACAGGGGTAGGCGAAAAACTGTTTTTT

d_gene: TRBD2
v_gene: TRBV6-5
abundance: .
j_gene: TRBJ2-3
CDR3aa: CASQTSGGTDTQYF
CDR3nt: TGTGCCAGCCAGACTAGCGGGGGGACAGATACGCAGTATTTT

d_gene: .
v_gene: TRBV27
abundance: .
j_gene: TRBJ1-1
CDR3aa: CASSFGGASVEAFF
CDR3nt: TGTGCCAGCAGTTTCGGGGGGGCTTCGGTCGAAGCTTTCTTT

d_gene: TRBD2
v_gene: TRBV7-7
abundance: .
j_gene: TRBJ2-2
CDR3aa: CASSLAKVGLAGRQTGELFF
CDR3nt: TGTGCCAGCAGCTTAGCGAAGGTTGGACTAGCGGGGAGACAGACCGGGGAGCTGTTTTTT

d_gene: TRBD1
v_gene: TRBV6-5
abundance: .
j_gene: TRBJ1-2
CDR3aa: CATLRGQTYGYTF
CDR3nt: TGTGCCACCCTCAGGGGGCAGACCTATGGCTACACCTTC

d_gene: .
v_gene: TRBV6-5
abundance: .
j_gene: TRBJ1-2
CDR3aa: CASSYRRRGSYGYTF
CDR3nt: TGTGCCAGCAGTTACAGGAGAAGGGGCTCCTATGGCTACACCTTC

d_gene: TRBD1
v_gene: TRBV2
abundance: .
j_gene: TRBJ2-2
CDR3aa: CASDSGTGGGGPGELFF
CDR3nt: TGTGCCAGCGACTCCGGGACAGGGGGCGGGGGCCCCGGGGAGCTGTTTTTT

d_gene: TRBD2
v_gene: TRBV10-1
abundance: few
j_gene: TRBJ2-5
CDR3aa: CASSESPAGLQETQYF
CDR3nt: TGCGCCAGCAGTGAGTCACCAGCGGGGTTGCAAGAGACCCAGTACTTC

d_gene: TRBD1
v_gene: TRBV7-6
abundance: .
j_gene: TRBJ2-7
CDR3aa: CASRQGGSYEQYF
CDR3nt: TGTGCCAGCAGACAGGGGGGCTCCTACGAGCAGTACTTC

d_gene: .
v_gene: TRBV2
abundance: .
j_gene: TRBJ1-1
CDR3aa: CASSWSENTEAFF
CDR3nt: TGTGCCAGCAGTTGGTCAGAGAACACTGAAGCTTTCTTT

d_gene: .
v_gene: TRBV2
abundance: .
j_gene: TRBJ2-2
CDR3aa: CASSEGQGTTGELFF
CDR3nt: TGTGCCAGCAGTGAAGGTCAGGGAACCACCGGGGAGCTGTTTTTT

d_gene: TRBD1
v_gene: TRBV18
abundance: .
j_gene: TRBJ2-1
CDR3aa: CASSLGQGIYNEQFF
CDR3nt: TGTGCCAGCTCATTGGGACAGGGAATCTACAATGAGCAGTTCTTC

d_gene: .
v_gene: TRBV6-1
abundance: .
j_gene: TRBJ2-3
CDR3aa: CASSEWGLLTDTQYF
CDR3nt: TGTGCCAGCAGTGAATGGGGGCTCCTCACAGATACGCAGTATTTT

d_gene: TRBD1
v_gene: TRBV5-1
abundance: .
j_gene: TRBJ1-6
CDR3aa: CASSPRTGTNSPLHF
CDR3nt: TGCGCCAGCAGCCCCCGGACAGGCACGAATTCACCCCTCCACTTT

d_gene: TRBD2
v_gene: TRBV5-1
abundance: .
j_gene: TRBJ2-1
CDR3aa: CASSARGGGLNEQFF
CDR3nt: TGCGCCAGCAGCGCCCGGGGGGGCGGGCTCAATGAGCAGTTCTTC

d_gene: TRBD1
v_gene: TRBV10-2
abundance: .
j_gene: TRBJ2-7
CDR3aa: CASSGTTGATYEQYF
CDR3nt: TGCGCCAGCAGTGGTACGACAGGGGCCACCTACGAGCAGTACTTC

d_gene: TRBD2
v_gene: TRBV28
abundance: .
j_gene: TRBJ2-1
CDR3aa: CASSTRTSGEYNEQFF
CDR3nt: TGTGCCAGCAGTACTAGGACTAGCGGGGAGTACAATGAGCAGTTCTTC

d_gene: .
v_gene: TRBV4-2
abundance: .
j_gene: TRBJ1-5
CDR3aa: CASSQEVRVSNQPQHF
CDR3nt: TGTGCCAGCAGCCAAGAGGTCAGGGTTAGCAATCAGCCCCAGCATTTT

d_gene: TRBD1
v_gene: TRBV7-9
abundance: .
j_gene: TRBJ1-6
CDR3aa: CASSLGTGESPLHF
CDR3nt: TGTGCCAGCAGCTTAGGGACAGGGGAATCACCCCTCCACTTT

d_gene: .
v_gene: TRBV11-2
abundance: .
j_gene: TRBJ2-7
CDR3aa: CASSLGIQATYEQYF
CDR3nt: TGTGCCAGCAGCTTAGGCATACAGGCGACCTACGAGCAGTACTTC

d_gene: .
v_gene: TRBV6-1
abundance: .
j_gene: TRBJ2-1
CDR3aa: CASSDWGQGWQFF
CDR3nt: TGTGCCAGCAGTGATTGGGGGCAGGGGTGGCAGTTCTTC

d_gene: .
v_gene: TRBV13
abundance: .
j_gene: TRBJ1-3
CDR3aa: CASSLGVRSGNTIYF
CDR3nt: TGTGCCAGCAGCCTAGGGGTGCGCTCTGGAAACACCATATATTTT

d_gene: TRBD1
v_gene: TRBV5-1
abundance: .
j_gene: TRBJ1-6
CDR3aa: CASSLKQGASYNSPLHF
CDR3nt: TGCGCCAGCAGCTTGAAACAGGGGGCGTCCTATAATTCACCCCTCCACTTT

d_gene: TRBD1
v_gene: TRBV2
abundance: .
j_gene: TRBJ1-5
CDR3aa: CASRGDSTLEPQHF
CDR3nt: TGTGCCAGCAGGGGGGACAGTACCTTGGAGCCCCAGCATTTT

d_gene: .
v_gene: TRBV12-5
abundance: .
j_gene: TRBJ1-5
CDR3aa: CASGLGTVSNQPQHF
CDR3nt: TGTGCTAGTGGTTTGGGGACAGTTAGCAATCAGCCCCAGCATTTT

d_gene: .
v_gene: TRBV30
abundance: .
j_gene: TRBJ1-3
CDR3aa: CAWSARGTIYF
CDR3nt: TGTGCCTGGAGTGCCCGGGGCACCATATATTTT

d_gene: .
v_gene: TRBV9
abundance: .
j_gene: TRBJ1-1
CDR3aa: CASSPRRAGAMNTEAFF
CDR3nt: TGTGCCAGCAGCCCGAGACGTGCAGGGGCGATGAACACTGAAGCTTTCTTT